These 2 T cell receptor beta chains share one sample of origin, sequenced in a study of T cell responses to AZD1222 COVID-19 vaccine. TCRdb keeps only in-frame clones here, not all; method: immunoSEQ multiplex PCR. The table has about 120,000 clones, nearly 90% seen once. The starting material was peripheral blood, obtained on day 0 of AZD1222 vaccination. The receptors here all came from an adult in good health.

V usage is TRBV14 and J usage is TRBJ2-1, with D maybe TRBD2 (5 bases). This CDR3 is built from 14 residues. V was pared by 6 bases and J by 0 bases, with 9 bases between. Per germline, CDR1 SGHDN and CDR2 FVKESK. The CDR3 here is CASRAALSYNEQFF. In nucleotides, the CDR3 is TGTGCCAGCAGAGCGGCCCTCTCCTACAATGAGCAGTTCTTC. The entire variable domain, with the rest obtained from reference TRBV14 and TRBJ2-1, is as follows: EAGVTQFPSHSVIEKGQTVTLRCDPISGHDNLYWYRRVMGKEIKFLLHFVKESKQDESGMPNNRFLAERTGGTYSTLKVQPAELEDSGVYFCASRAALSYNEQFFGPGTRLTVL.

J is TRBJ2-3 and V is TRBV27; D gene unclear. The CDR3 length is 15 residues. Trimming removed 5 bases from V and 6 bases from J, with 18 bases in between. The germline V gene encodes CDR1 MNHEY and CDR2 SMNVEV (reference sequence). The CDR3 protein is CASSPRNRRGDTQYF. CDR3 in DNA: TGTGCCAGCAGTCCCCGAAACCGTCGAGGCGATACGCAGTATTTT.